This is a list of T cell receptor beta chains from one sample in a study of T cell responses to AZD1222 COVID-19 vaccine. The protocol was immunoSEQ multiplex PCR, while the TCRdb copy is restricted to in-frame clones and leaves out a portion. The repertoire has over 60,000 clones, 80% of them found once; the top ten carry 11% to 15%. Sequencing was performed on peripheral blood, taken 28 days after the second AZD1222 dose. All receptors come from an adult who received the AZD1222 COVID-19 vaccine. The CDR3 runs from the conserved cysteine through the conserved F or W. The D gene is left open where the match is weak. Expanded clones get a size class; other rows say once, few or many, or leave the size out.

TRBV21-1	NA	TRBJ1-5	once	CASSKQGKGGNSNQPQHF	TGTGCCAGCAGCAAACAGGGGAAGGGTGGGAATAGCAATCAGCCCCAGCATTTT
TRBV19	TRBD1	TRBJ1-1	NA	CASKSGGIEAFF	TGTGCCAGTAAATCAGGGGGCATTGAAGCTTTCTTT
TRBV3-1/TRBV3-2	TRBD1	TRBJ2-7	once	CASSQGQGAGYEQYF	TGTGCCAGCAGCCAGGGACAGGGGGCGGGATACGAGCAGTACTTC
TRBV18	NA	TRBJ2-1	NA	CASSPNAYEQFF	TGTGCCAGCTCACCAAACGCATATGAGCAGTTCTTC
TRBV28	TRBD1	TRBJ2-7	NA	CASSGGGDRANEQYF	TGTGCCAGCAGTGGGGGTGGTGACAGGGCAAACGAGCAGTACTTC
TRBV27	TRBD1	TRBJ1-5	NA	CASSLYRGPYSNQPQHF	TGTGCCAGCAGTTTATACAGGGGCCCGTATAGCAATCAGCCCCAGCATTTT
TRBV4-3	NA	TRBJ1-4	NA	CASSPEGGAMDNEKLFF	TGCGCCAGCAGCCCAGAGGGTGGGGCGATGGATAATGAAAAACTGTTTTTT
TRBV9	NA	TRBJ2-1	NA	CASGIGSSYNEQFF	TGTGCCAGCGGAATAGGTAGCTCCTACAATGAGCAGTTCTTC
TRBV16	TRBD1	TRBJ1-6	NA	CASSRIQGQSNSPLHF	TGTGCCAGCAGCCGCATACAGGGACAGTCCAATTCACCCCTCCACTTT
TRBV7-9	TRBD2	TRBJ2-3	NA	CASSLKSVGLAGKDTQYF	TGTGCCAGCAGCTTAAAGTCCGTCGGGCTAGCGGGGAAGGATACGCAGTATTTT
TRBV27	NA	TRBJ1-1	NA	CASGFRYTEAFF	TGTGCCAGCGGATTCAGGTACACTGAAGCTTTCTTT
TRBV5-1	TRBD1	TRBJ1-2	NA	CASSTGQGNYGYTF	TGCGCCAGCAGCACGGGACAGGGCAACTATGGCTACACCTTC
TRBV18	NA	TRBJ1-1	NA	CASSPQRGRMNTEAFF	TGTGCCAGCTCACCACAGAGGGGTCGGATGAACACTGAAGCTTTCTTT
TRBV2	NA	TRBJ2-7	few	CASILGKGDEQYF	TGTGCCAGCATCCTGGGGAAAGGGGACGAGCAGTACTTC
TRBV30	NA	TRBJ1-4	many	CAWRQGGEKLFF	TGTGCCTGGAGGCAGGGCGGTGAAAAACTGTTTTTT
TRBV28	TRBD1	TRBJ1-4	NA	CASLRPGGTNEKLFF	TGTGCCAGCCTGAGGCCAGGGGGGACTAATGAAAAACTGTTTTTT
TRBV10-2	NA	TRBJ2-2	NA	CASRPGGNTGELFF	TGCGCCAGCAGACCCGGGGGGAACACCGGGGAGCTGTTTTTT
TRBV7-8	TRBD1	TRBJ2-3	NA	CASSSPRDRTLRDTQYF	TGTGCCAGCAGCTCCCCCCGGGACAGGACACTTAGGGATACGCAGTATTTT
TRBV7-2	NA	TRBJ2-7	NA	CASSLSGGYEQYF	TGTGCCAGCAGCTTATCCGGAGGTTACGAGCAGTACTTC
TRBV29-1	NA	TRBJ2-1	once	CSLGGGRYPYYNEQFF	TGCAGCCTTGGGGGGGGGCGATACCCCTATTACAATGAGCAGTTCTTC
TRBV18	TRBD2	TRBJ2-1	few	CASSPTRTSRPSSYNEQFF	TGTGCCAGCTCACCAACGAGGACTAGCCGGCCCAGCTCCTACAATGAGCAGTTCTTC
TRBV29-1	NA	TRBJ1-2	NA	CSVWGQDYGYTF	TGCAGCGTTTGGGGGCAGGACTATGGCTACACCTTC
TRBV7-2	NA	TRBJ1-1	NA	CASSLALTNRRTEAFF	TGTGCCAGCAGCTTAGCTTTGACAAACCGCCGTACTGAAGCTTTCTTT
TRBV21-1	NA	TRBJ2-1	NA	CASSSGRGGSSDNEQFF	TGTGCCAGCAGCAGTGGGCGGGGGGGCTCCTCCGATAATGAGCAGTTCTTC
TRBV19	TRBD1	TRBJ1-5	NA	CASTHRGLGNQPQHF	TGTGCCAGTACTCACAGGGGGCTTGGCAATCAGCCCCAGCATTTT
TRBV11-2	NA	TRBJ2-7	NA	CASSSLQGSYEQYF	TGTGCCAGCAGCTCCTTACAGGGATCCTACGAGCAGTACTTC
TRBV19	NA	TRBJ2-7	NA	CASSRRGYEQYF	TGTGCCAGTAGTCGCCGAGGCTACGAGCAGTACTTC
TRBV5-1	NA	TRBJ2-3	NA	CASALGTDTQYF	TGCGCCAGCGCGTTAGGCACAGATACGCAGTATTTT
TRBV5-1	NA	TRBJ1-1	NA	CASSLGRLTMNTEAFF	TGCGCCAGCAGCTTGGGCAGACTTACCATGAACACTGAAGCTTTCTTT
TRBV5-6	TRBD2	TRBJ2-1	NA	CASSLALAGEQFF	TGTGCCAGCAGCTTGGCGCTAGCGGGGGAGCAGTTCTTC
TRBV7-9	TRBD1	TRBJ2-3	NA	CASSLVRGTDTQYF	TGTGCCAGCAGCTTAGTCAGGGGGACAGATACGCAGTATTTT
TRBV19	NA	TRBJ1-5	NA	CASSSRTPDPYQPQHF	TGTGCCAGTAGTTCAAGAACCCCGGATCCTTACCAGCCCCAGCATTTT
TRBV7-2	NA	TRBJ1-4	NA	CASSLEPAEKLFF	TGTGCCAGCAGCTTAGAGCCGGCCGAAAAACTGTTTTTT
TRBV3-1/TRBV3-2	NA	TRBJ1-5	once	CASSQGPSQPQHF	TGTGCCAGCAGCCAAGGGCCTTCTCAGCCCCAGCATTTT